This T cell receptor beta chain emerged from a study of siplizumab effects on memory and regulatory T cells. Overall study results and limits: With siplizumab, cumulative frequency of CD4+ memory-derived alloreactive sequences dropped significantly. Naive T cells looked more diverse than memory cells and looked like major alloresponse contributors.

Concerning this clone itself: Its antigen is unidentified.

Libraries were prepared by immunoSEQ multiplex PCR; TCRdb keeps only in-frame clonotypes and omits some of them. The sample has roughly 100,000 clones; about nine tenths are singletons. The CDR3 covers 13 residues. V trimming: 4 bases; J trimming: 5 bases; junction bases outside the gene matches: 6. Germline CDR1 GTSNPN, CDR2 SVGIG (reference sequence). The clonotype was recovered from a human donor in good health. Sequencing used non-Treg CD4+ T cells sorted from blood. The chain employs TRBV30 and TRBJ1-1, with 8 bases that match TRBD1. The chain's CDR3 is CAWTGGSGTEAFF. DNA for the CDR3: TGTGCCTGGACAGGGGGCAGCGGGACTGAAGCTTTCTTT.